The clone carrying this T cell receptor (beta chain) has more than one count but fewer than ten. Its antigen is unknown. This sample was included in a study of T cell repertoires in cytomegalovirus infection. Turning to the study itself: CMV epitopes in the study were HLA-C-restricted (recently identified) and HLA-B-restricted (well studied). CMV infection together with matching HLA type was indicated by public TCR beta signatures. Study results and caveats: Dominant in the ex vivo response were TCR beta clonotypes restricted by HLA-C and specific for CMV.

Each CDR3 protein is one row after TCRdb ran MiXCR on the reads. The sample lists some 800,000 distinct CDR3 sequences, over 25% occurring once. Source: cultured CD8+ T cells from PBMCs, taken from culture after CMV antigen stimulation. This clonotype was sampled from a human donor in good health (CMV status not recorded). Some clones in this sample may be carry-over from other donors' samples.

CDR3 sequence: CASSSSETANYGYTF. The CDR3 DNA sequence: TGTGCCAGCAGCTCCTCCGAAACAGCTAACTATGGCTACACCTTC. The chain joins TRBV7-9 to TRBJ1-2; D uncertain. The CDR3 runs 15 residues. Germline assignment: CDR1 SEHNR and CDR2 FQNEAQ (reference sequence). Deletions cut 4 bases from V and 0 bases from J, with 12 bases between.